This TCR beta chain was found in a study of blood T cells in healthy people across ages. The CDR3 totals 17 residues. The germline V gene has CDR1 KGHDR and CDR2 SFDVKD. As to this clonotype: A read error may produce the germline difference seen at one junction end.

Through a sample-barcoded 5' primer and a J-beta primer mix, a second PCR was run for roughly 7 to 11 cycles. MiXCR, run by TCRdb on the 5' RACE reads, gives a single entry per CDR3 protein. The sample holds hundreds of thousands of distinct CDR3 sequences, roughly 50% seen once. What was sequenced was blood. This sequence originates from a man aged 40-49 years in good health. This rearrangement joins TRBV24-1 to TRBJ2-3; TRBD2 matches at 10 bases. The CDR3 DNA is TGTGCCACCAGTGATCCTATAGCGGGGGGACCCACAGATACGCGGTATTTT. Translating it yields CATSDPIAGGPTDTRYF.